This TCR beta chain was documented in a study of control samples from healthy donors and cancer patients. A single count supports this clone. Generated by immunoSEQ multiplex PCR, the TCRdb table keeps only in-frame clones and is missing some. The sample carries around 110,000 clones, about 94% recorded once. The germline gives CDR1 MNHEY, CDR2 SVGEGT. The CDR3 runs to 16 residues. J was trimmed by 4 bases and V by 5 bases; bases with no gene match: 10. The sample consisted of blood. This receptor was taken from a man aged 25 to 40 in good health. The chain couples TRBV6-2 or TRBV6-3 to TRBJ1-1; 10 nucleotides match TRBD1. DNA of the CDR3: TGTGCCAGCAGTCCCAGGACAGGGGGGGGACCCACTGAAGCTTTCTTT. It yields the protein CASSPRTGGGPTEAFF.